This T cell receptor beta chain was identified in a study of memory CD4+ T cells and cytomegalovirus serostatus. The wider study: This sample comes from healthy Belgian adults, several CMV seropositive, under 25 seronegative.

Single viable CD3+CD4+CD8-CD45RO+ cells were sorted as the memory CD4+ T cells. Serostatus was set by detecting CMV pp150, pp28, p38, p52 IgG. Notes on this clone: Antigen specificity is unknown.

The germline V gene has CDR1 MNHNS and CDR2 SASEGT. Trimming stripped 0 bases from V and 4 bases from J, with 16 bases between. CDR3 length equals 16 residues. General study findings and limits: Median bootstrapped AUC for CMV status was about 0.96 originally, about 0.9 US-trained.

Sequencing used immunoSEQ multiplex PCR; TCRdb keeps in-frame clones, though not all of them. Counted here are around 76,000 clones, 78% occurring once; the ten biggest clones make up 2.5% to 3%. The chain carries TRBV6-1 and TRBJ2-7; D is tentatively TRBD1 or TRBD2 (5 bases each). This clonotype originated in an adult in good health and CMV-seropositive. Sequenced sample: memory CD4+ T cells from blood. As DNA, the CDR3 is TGTGCCAGCAGTGAAGCGGGGGAACCGTTGAGGTACGAGCAGTACTTC. The encoded protein is CASSEAGEPLRYEQYF.